Below, 13 T cell receptor beta chains from the same sample are listed, as sequenced in a study of CD8 T cells in Susac syndrome. An input of about 0.5 to 1 ug of RNA was subjected to reverse transcription using random hexamers. Each CDR3 protein gets one entry after TCRdb re-called the immunoSEQ multiplex PCR reads with MiXCR. The sample gives 110,000 or so distinct CDR3 sequences, roughly 93% of which show up once; about 0.096% is in the top ten. The source material was CD4+ T cells from PBMCs. These receptors all stem from a human donor with multiple sclerosis.

The chain joins TRBV29-1 to TRBJ2-6; no reliable D call. Germline CDR1 reads SQVTM; CDR2 reads ANQGSEA. The CDR3 has 15 amino acids. V gave up 4 bases and J gave up 0 bases, with 10 bases separating them. The CDR3 DNA follows: TGCAGCGTTGTGCGTTACAGCTCTGGGGCCAACGTCCTGACTTTC. Translated: CSVVRYSSGANVLTF.

The V gene is TRBV19, the J gene TRBJ2-7, with D perhaps matching TRBD1 (6 bases). This CDR3 comprises 14 residues. The V gene lost 0 bases and the J gene lost 2 bases, with 8 bases spanning the gap. Germline CDR1 and CDR2: LNHDA and SQIVND (reference sequence). CDR3 sequence (DNA): TGTGCCAGTAGTATAGACAGGGGCCCCTACGAGCAGTACTTC. It yields the protein CASSIDRGPYEQYF. Variable domain in full (rest from reference TRBV19 and TRBJ2-7): DGGITQSPKYLFRKEGQNVTLSCEQNLNHDAMYWYRQDPGQGLRLIYYSQIVNDFQKGDIAEGYSVSREKKESFPLTVTSAQKNPTAFYLCASSIDRGPYEQYFGPGTRLTVT.

The chain links TRBV6-2 or TRBV6-3 to TRBJ2-7; no definite D call. The V gene's germline CDR1 is MNHEY and CDR2 SVGEGT. The CDR3 is 15 amino acids. V was shortened by 8 bases and J by 0 bases, with 17 bases between the two germline ends. Written as DNA, the CDR3 is TGTGCCAGCTCAACGTTGGGCTCCTACTCCTACGAGCAGTACTTC. This sequence encodes CASSTLGSYSYEQYF.

The chain has TRBV20-1 and TRBJ1-1, with D perhaps matching TRBD1 (6 bases). V lost 8 bases and J 4 bases, leaving 17 bases between the germline ends. CDR1 and CDR2 from the germline V gene are DFQATT and SNEGSKA (reference sequence). The CDR3 extends over 13 amino acids. Here the CDR3 reads CSCPLGGVTEAFF. For the CDR3, the DNA is TGCAGTTGCCCTTTAGGGGGAGTCACTGAAGCTTTCTTT.

The chain couples TRBV29-1 to TRBJ2-3, with D uncertain. The CDR3 spans 13 residues. From germline, CDR1 is SQVTM and CDR2 ANQGSEA. Trimming removed 4 bases from V and 4 bases from J, with 12 bases in between. In DNA form, the CDR3 reads TGCAGCGTTGCCCCCGGTTTTGCAGATACGCAGTATTTT. Its translation: CSVAPGFADTQYF.

The CDR3 spells CASSARQDLADTQYF. The CDR3 coding sequence is TGTGCCAGTAGTGCGAGACAGGATCTCGCAGATACGCAGTATTTT. The chain couples TRBV19 to TRBJ2-3, with D possibly being TRBD1 (6 bases). V was cut by 5 bases and J by 4 bases, with 16 bases left in between. The CDR3 extends over 15 amino acids. Germline V gene data show CDR1 as LNHDA and CDR2 as SQIVND (reference sequence).

This chain connects TRBV15 to TRBJ2-4; weak D call: TRBD2 (5 bases). This CDR3 is 16 amino acids long. Trimming took off 0 bases at V and 0 bases at J, with 9 bases between the two ends. The germline V gene has CDR1 LNHNV and CDR2 YYDKDF (reference sequence). The CDR3 DNA reads as TGTGCCACCAGCAGAGATGCGGGTTTAGCCAAAAACATTCAGTACTTC. This gives the protein CATSRDAGLAKNIQYF.

The chain uses TRBV5-1 and TRBJ2-6; 9 nucleotides align to TRBD1. Germline assignment: CDR1 SGHRS and CDR2 YFSETQ. J gave up 0 bases and V 1 base, and 5 bases lay outside the gene matches. The CDR3 spans 18 residues. CDR3 sequence reads: CASSLPGQGSSGANVLTF. CDR3 coding DNA: TGCGCCAGCAGCTTGCCGGGACAGGGCTCCTCTGGGGCCAACGTCCTGACTTTC.

The rearrangement joins TRBV30 to TRBJ1-2, with a possible D match to TRBD1 (5 bases). The germline V and J ends were trimmed by 2 bases and 8 bases, with 12 bases remaining between them. The CDR3 runs 12 residues. Germline values: CDR1 GTSNPN, CDR2 SVGIG (reference sequence). The DNA for the CDR3 is TGTGCCTGGAGTTTTCCAGGGAAAGGCTACACCTTC. This codes for CAWSFPGKGYTF.

V is TRBV2 and J is TRBJ1-3; TRBD1 matches at 7 bases. The CDR3 is 13 amino acids. The J segment lost 5 bases and the V segment lost 7 bases, leaving 5 bases of the junction unmatched. Germline V gene data show CDR1 as SNHLY and CDR2 as FYNNEI. CDR3 in amino acids: CASTAGGRNTIYF. The CDR3 DNA reads as TGTGCCAGCACGGCAGGGGGGAGAAACACCATATATTTT.

The V call is TRBV7-9, the J call TRBJ1-6; D not certain. Germline lookup yields CDR1 SEHNR and CDR2 FQNEAQ (reference sequence). The V end was cut by 3 bases, the J end by 5 bases, with 17 bases between. CDR3 length: 17 residues. CDR3 region: CASSLDGIGIHNSPLHF. Written as DNA, the CDR3 is TGTGCCAGCAGCTTGGACGGTATAGGCATACATAATTCACCCCTCCACTTT.

The chain is built from TRBV6-4 and TRBJ1-1; TRBD1 is a possible D gene (6 bases). Germline assignment: CDR1 MRHNA and CDR2 SNTAGT. The CDR3 length is 13 residues. The V end lost 5 bases, the J end lost 3 bases, and 10 bases lay between the germline ends. This chain's CDR3 is CASSYREHTEAFF. The CDR3 bases are TGTGCCAGCAGTTACAGGGAGCACACTGAAGCTTTCTTT.

A word on this clonotype: The germline gene is not matched at one end of the junction; a read error may be the cause. This chain uses TRBV3-1 with TRBJ2-7; 7 nucleotides match TRBD1. CDR3 length equals 14 residues. Germline V CDR1 and CDR2: LGHDT, YNNKEL (reference sequence). CDR3 nucleotides: TGTGCCAGCAGCGAAAGGGGGACAGCCTACGAGCGGTACTTC. Encoded protein: CASSERGTAYERYF.